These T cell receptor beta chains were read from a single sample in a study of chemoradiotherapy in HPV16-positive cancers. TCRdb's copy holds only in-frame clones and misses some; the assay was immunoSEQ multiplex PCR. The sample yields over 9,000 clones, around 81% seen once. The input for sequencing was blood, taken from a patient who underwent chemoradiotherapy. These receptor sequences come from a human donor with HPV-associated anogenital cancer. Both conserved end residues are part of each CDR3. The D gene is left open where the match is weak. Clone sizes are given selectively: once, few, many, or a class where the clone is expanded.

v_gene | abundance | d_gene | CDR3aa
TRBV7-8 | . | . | CASSSLSGTGNTGELFF
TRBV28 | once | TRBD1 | CASSLTGETYEQYF
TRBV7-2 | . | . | CASSSEETQYF
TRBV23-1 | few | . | CASSQYGGYNSPLHF
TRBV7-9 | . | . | CASQEVGDTEAFF
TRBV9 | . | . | CASSVDSAQYF
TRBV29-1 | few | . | CSVRGDYGYTF
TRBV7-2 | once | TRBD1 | CASSSQGAQYF
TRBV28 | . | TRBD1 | CASAFTTGGWDSNQPQHF
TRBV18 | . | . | CASSPPNTPKGELFF
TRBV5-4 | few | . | CASSWGAGNTEAFF
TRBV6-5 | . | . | CASSPPHGNTEAFF
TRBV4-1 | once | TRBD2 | CASSQDPFGGRSYEQYF
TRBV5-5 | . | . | CASSSLGDSTGELFF
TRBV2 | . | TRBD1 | CASDGTATDTQYF
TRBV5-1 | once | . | CASSRGSYEQYF
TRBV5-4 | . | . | CASSFNQETQYF
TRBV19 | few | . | CASRGPLYLWVYEQYF
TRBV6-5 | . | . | CASSYGPNTEAFF
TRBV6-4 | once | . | CASSAGVASDTQYF
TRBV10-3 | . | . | CAISEAGGATNSYEQYF
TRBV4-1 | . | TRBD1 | CASSQDSTGSSYNSPLHF
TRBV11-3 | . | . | CASSLGDYEQYF
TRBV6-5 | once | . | CASSFRLEETQYF
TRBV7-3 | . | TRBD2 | CASSLTPGGHAEQFF
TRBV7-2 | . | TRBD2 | CASSEHIGTSGGATDTQYF
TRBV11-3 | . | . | CASSLRFGSSYNEQFF
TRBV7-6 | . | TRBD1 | CASSTWDRAYEQYF
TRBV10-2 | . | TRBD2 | CASRDPSGGADTGELFF
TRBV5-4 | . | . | CASSPGTSGIFEAFF
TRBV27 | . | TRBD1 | CASSFQGAGNQPQHF
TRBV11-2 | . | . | CASSLGNSFYEQYF
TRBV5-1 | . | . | CASRTEISYEQYF
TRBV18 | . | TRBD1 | CASSRDSKNTEAFF
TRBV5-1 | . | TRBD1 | CASSFGTGGANTGELFF
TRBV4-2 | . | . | CASSQSRESFSSSYNSPLHF
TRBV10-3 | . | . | CAISDSRTEASGNTIYF
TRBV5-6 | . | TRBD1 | CASSVNTGGRGSQPQHF
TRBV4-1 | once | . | CASSQDDSQSYGYTF
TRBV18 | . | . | CASSPQLGRGDGYTF
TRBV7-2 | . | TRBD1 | CASSTRTGRNLGYTF
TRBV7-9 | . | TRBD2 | CASSLGTSGVSYNEQFF
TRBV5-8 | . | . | CASSFWGGRYPEQFF
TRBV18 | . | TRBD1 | CASSPLIHRGNNEQFF
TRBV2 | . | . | CASSGVLGGNSPLHF
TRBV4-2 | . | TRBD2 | CASSQELAGGFYEQYF
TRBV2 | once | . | CASSESAGSLQETQYF
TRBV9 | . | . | CASSVLDRPYGYTF
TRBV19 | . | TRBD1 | CASSRARSGTANTEAFF
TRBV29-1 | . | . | CSVLGGGGYEQYF
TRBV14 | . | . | CASSQEGVSTEAFF
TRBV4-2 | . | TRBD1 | CASSQDRQGVNTEAFF
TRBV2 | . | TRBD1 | CASRDRSNSPLHF
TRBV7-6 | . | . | CASSSRVMSQETQYF
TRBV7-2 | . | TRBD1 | CASSLGGTGFYEQFF
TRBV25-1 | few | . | CASSELRREGRAFF
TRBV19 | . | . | CASGDAWETQYF